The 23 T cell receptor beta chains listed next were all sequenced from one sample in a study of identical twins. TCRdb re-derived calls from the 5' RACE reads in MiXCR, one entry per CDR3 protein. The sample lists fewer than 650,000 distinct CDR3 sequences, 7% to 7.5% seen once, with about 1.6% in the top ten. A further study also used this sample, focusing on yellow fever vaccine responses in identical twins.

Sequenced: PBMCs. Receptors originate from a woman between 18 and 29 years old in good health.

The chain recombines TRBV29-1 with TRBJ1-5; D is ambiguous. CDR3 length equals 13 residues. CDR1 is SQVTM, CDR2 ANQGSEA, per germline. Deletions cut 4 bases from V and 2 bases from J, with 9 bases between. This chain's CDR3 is CSVGGGGNQPQHF. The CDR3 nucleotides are TGCAGCGTTGGGGGTGGGGGCAATCAGCCCCAGCATTTT.

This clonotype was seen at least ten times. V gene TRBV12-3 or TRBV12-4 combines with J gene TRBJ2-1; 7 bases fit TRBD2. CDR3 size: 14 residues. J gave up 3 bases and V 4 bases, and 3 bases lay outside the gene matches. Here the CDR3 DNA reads TGTGCCAGCAGTTCGGGACTACTCTACAATGAGCAGTTCTTC. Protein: CASSSGLLYNEQFF.

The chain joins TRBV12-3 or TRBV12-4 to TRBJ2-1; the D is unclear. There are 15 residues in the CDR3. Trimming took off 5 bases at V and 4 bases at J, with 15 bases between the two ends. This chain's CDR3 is CASSPLRTRYNEQFF. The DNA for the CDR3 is TGTGCCAGCAGTCCCCTCAGGACGCGTTACAATGAGCAGTTCTTC.

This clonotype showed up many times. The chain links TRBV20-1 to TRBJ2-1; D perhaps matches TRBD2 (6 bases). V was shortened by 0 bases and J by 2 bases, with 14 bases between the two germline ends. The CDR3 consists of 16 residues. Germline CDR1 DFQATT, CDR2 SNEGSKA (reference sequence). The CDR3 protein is CSARDWEAPPYNEQFF. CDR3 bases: TGCAGTGCTAGAGATTGGGAGGCCCCCCCCTACAATGAGCAGTTCTTC.

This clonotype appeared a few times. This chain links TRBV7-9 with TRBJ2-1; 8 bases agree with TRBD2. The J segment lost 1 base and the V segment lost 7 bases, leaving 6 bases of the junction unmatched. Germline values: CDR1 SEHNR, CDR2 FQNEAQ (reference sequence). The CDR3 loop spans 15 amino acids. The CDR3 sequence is CASIPGGVSYNEQFF. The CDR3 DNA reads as TGTGCCAGCATCCCGGGGGGGGTATCCTACAATGAGCAGTTCTTC. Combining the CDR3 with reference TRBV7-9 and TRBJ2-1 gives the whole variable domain DTGVSQNPRHKITKRGQNVTFRCDPISEHNRLYWYRQTLGQGPEFLTYFQNEAQLEKSRLLSDRFSAERPKGSFSTLEIQRTEQGDSAMYLCASIPGGVSYNEQFFGPGTRLTVL.

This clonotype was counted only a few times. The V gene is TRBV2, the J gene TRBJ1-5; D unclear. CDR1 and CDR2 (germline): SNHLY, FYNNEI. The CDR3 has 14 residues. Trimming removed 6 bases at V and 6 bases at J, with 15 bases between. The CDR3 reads CASSLTPEGQPQHF. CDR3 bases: TGTGCCAGCAGCCTCACCCCGGAGGGTCAGCCCCAGCATTTT.

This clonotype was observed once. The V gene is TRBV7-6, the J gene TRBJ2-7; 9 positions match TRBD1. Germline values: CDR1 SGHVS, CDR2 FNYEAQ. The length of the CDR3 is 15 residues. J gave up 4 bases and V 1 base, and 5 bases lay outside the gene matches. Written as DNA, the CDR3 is TGTGCCAGCAGCTTAGGACGGACAGGGGAATACGAGCAGTACTTC. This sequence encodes CASSLGRTGEYEQYF.

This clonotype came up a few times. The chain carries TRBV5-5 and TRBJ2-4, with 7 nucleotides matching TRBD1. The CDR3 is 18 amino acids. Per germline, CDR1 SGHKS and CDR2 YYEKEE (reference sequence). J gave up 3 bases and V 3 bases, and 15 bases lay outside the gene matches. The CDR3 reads CASSSGIRQGLDKNIQYF. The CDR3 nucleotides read TGTGCCAGCAGCTCCGGGATTAGACAGGGCCTGGACAAAAACATTCAGTACTTC.

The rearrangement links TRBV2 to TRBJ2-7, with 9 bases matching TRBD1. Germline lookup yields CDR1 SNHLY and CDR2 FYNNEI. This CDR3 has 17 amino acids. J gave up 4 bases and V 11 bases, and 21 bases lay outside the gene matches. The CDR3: CAVHRGQSVYRSYEQYF. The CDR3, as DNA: TGTGCCGTACACAGGGGGCAATCAGTTTATAGAAGTTACGAGCAGTACTTC. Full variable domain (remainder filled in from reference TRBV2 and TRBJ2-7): EPEVTQTPSHQVTQMGQEVILRCVPISNHLYFYWYRQILGQKVEFLVSFYNNEISEKSEIFDDQFSVERPDGSNFTLKIRSTKLEDSAMYFCAVHRGQSVYRSYEQYFGPGTRLTVT.

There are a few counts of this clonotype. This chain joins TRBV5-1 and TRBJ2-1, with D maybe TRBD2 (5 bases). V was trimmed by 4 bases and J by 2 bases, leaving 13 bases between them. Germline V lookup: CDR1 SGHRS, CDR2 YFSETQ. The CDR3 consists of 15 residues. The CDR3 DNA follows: TGCGCCAGCAGCCCGTCGCGCGGGCCCTACAATGAGCAGTTCTTC. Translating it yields CASSPSRGPYNEQFF.

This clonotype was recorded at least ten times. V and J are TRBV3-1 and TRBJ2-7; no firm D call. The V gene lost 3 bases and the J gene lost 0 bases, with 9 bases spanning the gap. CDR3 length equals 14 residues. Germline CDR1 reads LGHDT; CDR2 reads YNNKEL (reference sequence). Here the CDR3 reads CASSQRATSYEQYF. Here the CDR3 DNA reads TGTGCCAGCAGCCAGAGAGCGACCTCCTACGAGCAGTACTTC.

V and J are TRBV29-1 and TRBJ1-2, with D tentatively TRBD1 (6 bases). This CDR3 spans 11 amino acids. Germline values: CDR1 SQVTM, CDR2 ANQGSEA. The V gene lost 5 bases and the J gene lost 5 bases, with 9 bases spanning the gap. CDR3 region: CSVRQDYGYTF. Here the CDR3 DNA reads TGCAGCGTTAGACAGGATTATGGCTACACCTTC.

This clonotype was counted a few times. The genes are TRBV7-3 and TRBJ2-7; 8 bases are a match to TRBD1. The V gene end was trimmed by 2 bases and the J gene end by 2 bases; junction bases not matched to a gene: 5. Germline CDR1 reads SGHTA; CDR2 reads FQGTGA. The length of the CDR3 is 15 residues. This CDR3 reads CASSLSSTGAYEQYF. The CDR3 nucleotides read TGTGCCAGCAGCTTATCCTCGACAGGGGCCTACGAGCAGTACTTC.

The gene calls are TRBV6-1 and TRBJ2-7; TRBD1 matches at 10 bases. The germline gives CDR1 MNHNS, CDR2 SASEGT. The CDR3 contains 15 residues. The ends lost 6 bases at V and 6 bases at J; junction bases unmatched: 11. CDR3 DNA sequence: TGTGCCAGCAGCCATACCCCCTGGACAGGGGGCGAGCAGTACGTC. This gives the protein CASSHTPWTGGEQYV.

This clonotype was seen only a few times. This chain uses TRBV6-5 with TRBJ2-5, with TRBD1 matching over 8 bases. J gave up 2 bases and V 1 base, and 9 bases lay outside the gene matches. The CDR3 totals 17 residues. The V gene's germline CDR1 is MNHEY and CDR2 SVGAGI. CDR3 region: CASSYYSTGAGQETQYF. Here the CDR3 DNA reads TGTGCCAGCAGTTACTACTCGACAGGGGCAGGGCAAGAGACCCAGTACTTC.

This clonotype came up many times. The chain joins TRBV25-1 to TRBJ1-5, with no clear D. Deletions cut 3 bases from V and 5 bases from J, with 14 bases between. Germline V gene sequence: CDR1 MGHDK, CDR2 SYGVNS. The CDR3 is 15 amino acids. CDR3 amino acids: CASSEEDATDQPQHF. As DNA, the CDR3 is TGTGCCAGCAGTGAGGAAGACGCCACCGATCAGCCCCAGCATTTT. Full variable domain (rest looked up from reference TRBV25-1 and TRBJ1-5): EADIYQTPRYLVIGTGKKITLECSQTMGHDKMYWYQQDPGMELHLIHYSYGVNSTEKGDLSSESTVSRIRTEHFPLTLESARPSHTSQYLCASSEEDATDQPQHFGDGTRLSIL.

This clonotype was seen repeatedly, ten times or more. CDR3 residues: CASSLATTSGSLETQYF. CDR3 DNA sequence: TGTGCCAGCAGCTTGGCGACGACTAGCGGGAGCTTAGAGACCCAGTACTTC. The chain is built from TRBV7-9 and TRBJ2-5, with 12 positions matching TRBD2. CDR1 is SEHNR and CDR2 is FQNEAQ in the germline V gene (reference sequence). The CDR3 is 17 amino acids. The ends lost 3 bases at V and 4 bases at J; junction bases unmatched: 9.

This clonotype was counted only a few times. The CDR3: CASSLEPRPYNEQFF. CDR3 in DNA: TGCGCCAGCAGCTTGGAACCTAGACCCTACAATGAGCAGTTCTTC. The genes are TRBV5-1 and TRBJ2-1, with unresolved D. This CDR3 region has 15 residues. The germline gives CDR1 SGHRS, CDR2 YFSETQ. Trimming shortened V by 0 bases and J by 2 bases, and 9 bases separated the two germline ends.

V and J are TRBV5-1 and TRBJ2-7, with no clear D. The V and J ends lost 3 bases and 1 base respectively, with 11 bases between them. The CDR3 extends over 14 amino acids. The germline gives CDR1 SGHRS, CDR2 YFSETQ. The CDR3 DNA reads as TGCGCCAGCAGCTATTCGACGGATTCCTACGAGCAGTACTTC. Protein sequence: CASSYSTDSYEQYF.

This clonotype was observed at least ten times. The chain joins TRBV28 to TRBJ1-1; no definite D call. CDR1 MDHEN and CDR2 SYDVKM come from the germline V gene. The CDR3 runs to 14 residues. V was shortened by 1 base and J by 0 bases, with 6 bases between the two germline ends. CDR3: CASSLYGLNTEAFF. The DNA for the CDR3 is TGTGCCAGCAGTTTATATGGGTTGAACACTGAAGCTTTCTTT.

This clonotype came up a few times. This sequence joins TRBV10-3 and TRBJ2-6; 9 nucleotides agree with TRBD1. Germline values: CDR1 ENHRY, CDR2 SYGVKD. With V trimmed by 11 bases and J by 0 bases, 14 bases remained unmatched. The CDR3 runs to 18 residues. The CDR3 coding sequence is TGTGCCGCCGGAGGGGACAGGGCCTTTAACTCTGGGGCCAACGTCCTGACTTTC. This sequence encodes CAAGGDRAFNSGANVLTF.

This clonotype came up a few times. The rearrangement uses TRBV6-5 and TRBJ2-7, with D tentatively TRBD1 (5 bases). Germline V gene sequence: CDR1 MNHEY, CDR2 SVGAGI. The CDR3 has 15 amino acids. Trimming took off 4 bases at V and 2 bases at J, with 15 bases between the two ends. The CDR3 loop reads CASSSPTEATYEQYF. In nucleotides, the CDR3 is TGTGCCAGCAGTTCCCCGACAGAGGCTACCTACGAGCAGTACTTC.

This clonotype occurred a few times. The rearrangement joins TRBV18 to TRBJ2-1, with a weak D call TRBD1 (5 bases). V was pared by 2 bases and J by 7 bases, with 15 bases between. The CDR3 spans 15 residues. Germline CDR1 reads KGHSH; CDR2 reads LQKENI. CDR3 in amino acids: CASSPKAGYRNEQFF. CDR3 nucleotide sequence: TGTGCCAGCTCACCAAAGGCAGGGTATAGGAATGAGCAGTTCTTC.